This T cell receptor beta chain was observed in a study of response to subunit inactivated influenza vaccine. Study-wide findings and caveats: The authors put forward the suggestion that each seasonal influenza vaccination may bring in only a limited number of new T cells.

One entry per CDR3 protein results from TCRdb running MiXCR on the RT-PCR reads. Among 500,000 to 600,000 distinct CDR3 sequences, approximately 17% were seen once, and the ten largest hold 3%. This clonotype has more than one count but fewer than ten. Its antigen remains unknown. Here the sequenced sample was CD4+ T cells sorted from PBMCs, taken roughly 24 months after vaccination. This receptor was obtained from a man aged 50 to 69 who received an inactivated influenza vaccine.

CDR3 bases: TGCAGCGCCTCGAGGGGTCGAGCTAACTATGGCTACACCTTC. It codes for CSASRGRANYGYTF. The chain has TRBV29-1 and TRBJ1-2; a weak D match, TRBD1 (5 bases). Germline CDR1 reads SQVTM; CDR2 reads ANQGSEA. The CDR3 totals 14 residues. Deletions cut 7 bases from V and 0 bases from J, with 15 bases between.